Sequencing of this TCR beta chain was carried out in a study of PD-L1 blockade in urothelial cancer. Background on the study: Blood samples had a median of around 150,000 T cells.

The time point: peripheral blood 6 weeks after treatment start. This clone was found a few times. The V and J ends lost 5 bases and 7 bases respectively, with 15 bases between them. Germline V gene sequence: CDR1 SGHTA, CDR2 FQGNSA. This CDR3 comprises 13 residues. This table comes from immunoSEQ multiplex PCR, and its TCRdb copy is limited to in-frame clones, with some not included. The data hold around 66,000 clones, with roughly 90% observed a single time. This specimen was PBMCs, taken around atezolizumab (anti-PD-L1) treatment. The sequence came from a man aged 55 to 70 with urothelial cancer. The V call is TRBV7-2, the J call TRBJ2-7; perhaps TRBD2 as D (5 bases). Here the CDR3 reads CASSANREEEQYF. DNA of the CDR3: TGTGCCAGCAGCGCCAACCGGGAAGAGGAGCAGTACTTC.